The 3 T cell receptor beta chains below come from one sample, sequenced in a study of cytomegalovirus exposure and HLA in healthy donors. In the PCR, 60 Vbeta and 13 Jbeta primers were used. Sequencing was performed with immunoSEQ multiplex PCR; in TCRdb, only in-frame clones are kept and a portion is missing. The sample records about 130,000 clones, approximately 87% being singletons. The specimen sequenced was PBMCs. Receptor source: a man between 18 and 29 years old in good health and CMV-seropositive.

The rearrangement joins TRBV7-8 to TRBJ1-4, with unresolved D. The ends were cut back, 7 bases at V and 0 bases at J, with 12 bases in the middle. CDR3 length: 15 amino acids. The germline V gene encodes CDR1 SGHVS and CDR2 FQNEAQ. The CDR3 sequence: CASTSLVATNEKLFF. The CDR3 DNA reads TGTGCCAGCACAAGCCTCGTTGCAACTAATGAAAAACTGTTTTTT.

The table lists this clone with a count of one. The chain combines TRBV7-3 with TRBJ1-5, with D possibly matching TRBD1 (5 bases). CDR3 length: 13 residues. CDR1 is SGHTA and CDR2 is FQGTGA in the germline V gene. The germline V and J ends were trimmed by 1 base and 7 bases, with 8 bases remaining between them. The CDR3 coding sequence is TGTGCCAGCAGCTTAAATCAGGGCCAGCCCCAGCATTTT. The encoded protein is CASSLNQGQPQHF.

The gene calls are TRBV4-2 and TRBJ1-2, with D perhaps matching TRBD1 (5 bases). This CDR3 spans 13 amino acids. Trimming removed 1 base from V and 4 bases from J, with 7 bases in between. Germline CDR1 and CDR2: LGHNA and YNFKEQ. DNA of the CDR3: TGTGCCAGCAGCCAAGGGGGCCTCTATGGCTACACCTTC. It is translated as CASSQGGLYGYTF.